The entry below gives a single TCR beta chain sequence along with its context. This CDR3 has 17 residues. From germline, CDR1 is MGHRA and CDR2 YSYEKL. V lost 0 bases, J lost 7 bases, and 10 bases stayed unmatched. The data originate from a study of blood T cell repertoires in COVID-19. Assay used: immunoSEQ multiplex PCR; TCRdb lists only in-frame clones, some missing. The sample comprises 300,000 or so clones, more than 70% of which are singletons, and roughly 1.3% rests with the top ten. The sequence derives from a woman aged 50 to 60 with acute or convalescent COVID-19. The specimen sequenced was peripheral blood. The V call is TRBV4-1, the J call TRBJ1-5, with 9 bases that match TRBD1. CDR3: CASSQDPATGGSQPQHF. The CDR3 DNA reads as TGCGCCAGCAGCCAAGATCCCGCGACAGGGGGGAGCCAGCCCCAGCATTTT.